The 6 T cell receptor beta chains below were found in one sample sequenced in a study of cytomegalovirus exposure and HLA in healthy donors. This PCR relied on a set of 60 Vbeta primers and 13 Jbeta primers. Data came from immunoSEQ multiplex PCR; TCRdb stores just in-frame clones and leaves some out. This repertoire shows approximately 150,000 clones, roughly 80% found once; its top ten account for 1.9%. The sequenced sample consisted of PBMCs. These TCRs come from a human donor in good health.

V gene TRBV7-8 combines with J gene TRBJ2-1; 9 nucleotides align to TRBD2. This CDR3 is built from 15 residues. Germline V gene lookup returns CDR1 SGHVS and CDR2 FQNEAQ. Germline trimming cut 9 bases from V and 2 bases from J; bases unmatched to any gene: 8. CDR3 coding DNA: TGTGCCAGTCGAGGCGGGGGGGGCGCCTACAATGAGCAGTTCTTC. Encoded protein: CASRGGGGAYNEQFF.

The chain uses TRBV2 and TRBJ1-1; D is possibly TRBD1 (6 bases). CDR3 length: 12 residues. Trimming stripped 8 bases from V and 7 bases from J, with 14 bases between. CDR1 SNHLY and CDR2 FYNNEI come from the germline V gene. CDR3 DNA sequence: TGTGCCAGCCGCGGGGGGCCCTATGAAGCTTTCTTT. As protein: CASRGGPYEAFF.

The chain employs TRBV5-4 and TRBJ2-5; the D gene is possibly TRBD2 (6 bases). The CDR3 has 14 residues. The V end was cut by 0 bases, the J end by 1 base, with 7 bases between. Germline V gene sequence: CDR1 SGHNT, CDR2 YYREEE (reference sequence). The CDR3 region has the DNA TGTGCCAGCAGCTTGGGGGACTCCCAAGAGACCCAGTACTTC. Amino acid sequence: CASSLGDSQETQYF.

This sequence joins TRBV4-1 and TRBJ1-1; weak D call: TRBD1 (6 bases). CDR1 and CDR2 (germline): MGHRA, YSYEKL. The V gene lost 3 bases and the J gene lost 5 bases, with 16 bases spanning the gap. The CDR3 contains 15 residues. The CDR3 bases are TGCGCCAGCAGCCATGCCACAGGGATAACAACTGAAGCTTTCTTT. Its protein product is CASSHATGITTEAFF.

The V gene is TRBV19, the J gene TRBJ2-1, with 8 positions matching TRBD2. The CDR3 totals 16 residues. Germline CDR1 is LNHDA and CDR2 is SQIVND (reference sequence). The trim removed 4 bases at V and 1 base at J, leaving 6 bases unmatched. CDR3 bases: TGTGCCAGTAGTAACGGCGGGGGGACTTCCTACAATGAGCAGTTCTTC. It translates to CASSNGGGTSYNEQFF.

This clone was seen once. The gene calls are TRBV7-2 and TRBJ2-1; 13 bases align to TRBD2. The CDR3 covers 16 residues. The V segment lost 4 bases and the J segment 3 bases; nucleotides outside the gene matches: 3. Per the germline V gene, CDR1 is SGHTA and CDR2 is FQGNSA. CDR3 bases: TGTGCCAGCAGCTCGAGGACTAGCGGGGGCTACAATGAGCAGTTCTTC. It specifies CASSSRTSGGYNEQFF.